This TCR beta chain came from a study of blood T cell repertoires in COVID-19. Looking at the study overall: The United States, Italy and Spain provided the acute and convalescent COVID-19 samples.

In the original analysis: Estimates of nucleated cell counts were drawn from the amplification of reference gene primers. Profiling relied on immunoSEQ multiplex PCR, and the TCRdb table lists in-frame clones only, not all of them. V and J calls and clone size follow that table, whereas D and trimming were derived from the DNA. The table has roughly 140,000 clones, over 75% seen once. This CDR3 comprises 13 residues. Germline CDR1 is WNHNN and CDR2 is SYGVQD (reference sequence). Trimming cost V 1 base and J 9 bases, with 7 bases left between them. The gene calls are TRBV10-1 and TRBJ1-6; D is uncertain. Sequencing was done on a sample of PBMCs or T cells enriched from blood (not recorded which). This clonotype was sampled from a man over 45 in a cohort exposed to, infected with or recovered from COVID-19 (not recorded which). For the CDR3, the DNA is TGCGCCAGCAGTGAGTTCCCGGGTTCACCCCTCCACTTT. Amino acids: CASSEFPGSPLHF.